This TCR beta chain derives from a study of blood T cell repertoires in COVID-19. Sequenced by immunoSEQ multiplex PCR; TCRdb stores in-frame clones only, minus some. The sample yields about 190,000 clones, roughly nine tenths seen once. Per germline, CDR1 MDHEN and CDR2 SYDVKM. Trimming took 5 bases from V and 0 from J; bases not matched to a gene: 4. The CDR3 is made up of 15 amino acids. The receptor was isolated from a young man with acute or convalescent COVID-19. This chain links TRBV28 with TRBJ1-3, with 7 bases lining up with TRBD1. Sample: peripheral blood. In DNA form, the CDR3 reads TGTGCCAGCAGTCAGACAGGGTCCTCTGGAAACACCATATATTTT. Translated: CASSQTGSSGNTIYF.